This entry lists 29 T cell receptor beta chains sequenced from one sample in a study of human T cells and chemical hapten exposure. The time point here: pre-sensitization, week 0. Regarding treatment: therapeutic diphenylcyclopropenone sensitization with weekly scalp DPC. TCRdb re-called the RACE reads with MiXCR, one entry per CDR3 protein. The sample shows 87,000 or so distinct CDR3 sequences, 8% to 10% of them seen only once. Sample: whole blood, taken in connection with sensitization to the hapten diphenylcyclopropenone (DPC). All receptors derive from a woman aged 40 to 50 with alopecia areata. Some clones in this sample may be carry-over from other donors' samples.

The rearrangement links TRBV11-2 to TRBJ2-1; TRBD2 might be the D (5 bases). The length of the CDR3 is 13 residues. Deletions cut 1 base from V and 6 bases from J, with 7 bases between. Germline CDR1 is SGHAT and CDR2 is FQNNGV. In nucleotides, the CDR3 is TGTGCCAGCAGCTTAGGACTATCCAATGAGCAGTTCTTC. Encoded protein: CASSLGLSNEQFF.

This clonotype was detected ten times or more. J is TRBJ1-4 and V is TRBV28, with D hard to call. The CDR3 runs to 14 residues. Germline lookup yields CDR1 MDHEN and CDR2 SYDVKM. Trimming cost V 4 bases and J 0 bases, with 6 bases left between them. CDR3 amino acids: CASSYPATNEKLFF. Written as DNA, the CDR3 is TGTGCCAGCAGTTATCCCGCAACTAATGAAAAACTGTTTTTT. Full variable domain (outside the CDR3, taken from reference TRBV28 and TRBJ1-4): DVKVTQSSRYLVKRTGEKVFLECVQDMDHENMFWYRQDPGLGLRLIYFSYDVKMKEKGDIPEGYSVSREKKERFSLILESASTNQTSMYLCASSYPATNEKLFFGSGTQLSVL.

A word on this clonotype: This sequence may be a read error, since a much larger clone differs from it by one base. The chain links TRBV20-1 to TRBJ2-1; D is possibly TRBD1 (6 bases). Germline V lookup: CDR1 DFQATT, CDR2 SNEGSKA (reference sequence). V was trimmed by 0 bases and J by 3 bases, leaving 12 bases between them. This CDR3 comprises 15 residues. CDR3 nucleotide sequence: TGCAGTGCTAGAGATTCCGGGACAATCTACAATGAGCAGTTCTTC. This translates into CSARDSGTIYNEQFF.

This clonotype was found many times. The chain combines TRBV19 with TRBJ1-2; 7 nucleotides match TRBD1. This CDR3 contains 15 residues. Germline lookup yields CDR1 LNHDA and CDR2 SQIVND (reference sequence). The J segment lost 8 bases and the V segment lost 4 bases, leaving 13 bases of the junction unmatched. CDR3 residues: CASSTTSGTDGGYTF. DNA of the CDR3: TGTGCCAGTAGTACAACCTCCGGGACAGATGGGGGCTACACCTTC.

This clonotype showed up many times. The V call is TRBV27, the J call TRBJ2-1, with 7 nucleotides matching TRBD2. V shed 6 bases, J shed 8 bases, and the junction held 16 bases outside the gene matches. Germline CDR1 and CDR2: MNHEY and SMNVEV (reference sequence). CDR3 size: 16 residues. For the CDR3, the DNA is TGTGCCAGCAGAAGCTGGATGGGGGGGGGTACGGATGAGCAGTTCTTC. Translating it yields CASRSWMGGGTDEQFF.

This clonotype has at least ten counts. The chain joins TRBV7-2 to TRBJ1-5; D unresolved. Per germline, CDR1 SGHTA and CDR2 FQGNSA. The CDR3 runs 13 residues. V dropped 5 bases and J dropped 2 bases, with 7 bases sitting between them. Here the CDR3 reads CASSRRGNQPQHF. The DNA of the CDR3 is TGTGCCAGCAGCCGTAGGGGCAATCAGCCCCAGCATTTT.

This clonotype was counted many times. In this CDR3 the conserved last residue, phenylalanine or tryptophan, is missing, so a read error is likely. The limits of the CDR3 on the DNA are not certain, so only TCRdb's listed CDR3 is given. The rearrangement links TRBV4-2 to TRBJ2-7; TRBD1, as called in the table, went unchecked against the DNA. The CDR3 spans 17 amino acids, including both terminal residues. Germline V gives CDR1 LGHNA, CDR2 YNFKEQ. The CDR3 spells CASSQEGTPGQALGVSI.

The chain is built from TRBV7-9 and TRBJ1-5; 9 nucleotides align to TRBD1. This CDR3 contains 13 residues. The germline V gene encodes CDR1 SEHNR and CDR2 FQNEAQ (reference sequence). V lost 10 bases, J lost 1 base, and 2 bases stayed unmatched. The CDR3 DNA reads TGTGCCACGGGACAGGGAAGCAATCAGCCCCAGCATTTT. It specifies CATGQGSNQPQHF.

This clonotype was counted ten times or more. The chain employs TRBV24-1 and TRBJ1-1; perhaps TRBD1 as D (5 bases). Trimming cost V 10 bases and J 0 bases, with 11 bases left between them. Germline values: CDR1 KGHDR, CDR2 SFDVKD. This CDR3 comprises 13 residues. The CDR3 loop is CATRGHMNTEAFF. The CDR3 coding sequence is TGTGCCACAAGGGGCCACATGAACACTGAAGCTTTCTTT.

This chain connects TRBV7-9 to TRBJ1-2, with D tentatively TRBD1 (6 bases). The CDR3 is 12 residues long. CDR1 and CDR2 from the germline V gene are SEHNR and FQNEAQ (reference sequence). Here the CDR3 DNA reads TGTGCTCTGACAGGCTATGGTTATGGCTACACCTTC. This encodes CALTGYGYGYTF.

As regards this clonotype: Its ends do not fully match the called genes, so a read error is possible. V and J are TRBV3-1 and TRBJ2-2, with D perhaps matching TRBD1 or TRBD2 (5 bases each). CDR1 and CDR2 (germline): LGHDT, YNNKEL (reference sequence). The CDR3 contains 15 residues. CDR3 protein: CASRASRMGTGEMFF. The DNA of the CDR3 is TGTGCCAGCAGGGCTAGCAGGATGGGGACCGGGGAGATGTTTTTT.

This clonotype was detected many times. V and J are TRBV11-2 and TRBJ2-3, with TRBD2 identical over 8 bases. CDR1 and CDR2 from the germline V gene are SGHAT and FQNNGV. The V segment lost 1 base and the J segment 5 bases; nucleotides outside the gene matches: 14. This CDR3 comprises 18 residues. The CDR3 DNA follows: TGTGCCAGCAGCTTAGTCGGTCCCGGGAGCGGGGGTGGAGATACGCAGTATTTT. The encoded protein is CASSLVGPGSGGGDTQYF.

The table lists this clonotype with a few counts. This sequence joins TRBV7-9 and TRBJ1-3; D not certain. From germline, CDR1 is SEHNR and CDR2 FQNEAQ (reference sequence). Trimming stripped 0 bases from V and 0 bases from J, with 3 bases between. There are 14 residues in the CDR3. The DNA of the CDR3 is TGTGCCAGCAGCTTAGCCAACTCTGGAAACACCATATATTTT. Protein product: CASSLANSGNTIYF.

This clonotype was recorded many times. The chain is built from TRBV18 and TRBJ2-3; D unclear. CDR3 length: 12 amino acids. Germline V lookup: CDR1 KGHSH, CDR2 LQKENI. V lost 5 bases and J lost 0, with 3 bases in between. The CDR3 is CASSTSTDTQYF. CDR3 nucleotides: TGTGCCAGCTCAACAAGCACAGATACGCAGTATTTT.

This clonotype was recorded at least ten times. The chain recombines TRBV6-6 with TRBJ2-2, with unresolved D. V lost 8 bases to trimming and J lost 4 bases, with 14 bases between them. The length of the CDR3 is 14 residues. Germline V gene data show CDR1 as MNHNY and CDR2 as SVGAGI (reference sequence). The CDR3 sequence is CASVDPGVTGELFF. CDR3 DNA: TGTGCCAGCGTTGACCCAGGAGTCACCGGGGAGCTGTTTTTT.

This clonotype was counted between two and nine times. The rearrangement links TRBV28 to TRBJ2-5, with 12 bases matching TRBD2. The CDR3 extends over 17 amino acids. Per the germline V gene, CDR1 is MDHEN and CDR2 is SYDVKM. J was trimmed by 4 bases and V by 6 bases; bases with no gene match: 12. Written as DNA, the CDR3 is TGTGCCAGCAGCCGACTGACTAGCGGGGGCTGGGTAGAGACCCAGTACTTC. Encoded protein: CASSRLTSGGWVETQYF.

This chain joins TRBV3-1 and TRBJ2-7; perhaps TRBD2 as D (5 bases). The V gene's germline CDR1 is LGHDT and CDR2 YNNKEL (reference sequence). The length of the CDR3 is 12 residues. The V end was cut by 0 bases, the J end by 7 bases, with 7 bases between. The CDR3 protein is CASSQEGREQYF. The CDR3 nucleotides read TGTGCCAGCAGCCAAGAAGGGAGAGAGCAGTACTTC.

The chain carries TRBV7-2 and TRBJ1-5; 7 nucleotides align to TRBD1. This CDR3 comprises 14 residues. Germline CDR1 SGHTA, CDR2 FQGNSA. The J segment lost 7 bases and the V segment lost 2 bases, leaving 5 bases of the junction unmatched. In nucleotides, the CDR3 is TGTGCCAGCAGCTTAAAAGGGGGCGGACAGCCCCAGCATTTT. It is translated as CASSLKGGGQPQHF.

This clonotype came up many times. The chain has TRBV28 and TRBJ1-6; D gene uncertain. CDR1 and CDR2 (germline): MDHEN, SYDVKM. The CDR3 spans 15 residues. Trimming removed 7 bases at V and 9 bases at J, with 19 bases between. The CDR3 sequence is CASTLGPTSGSPLHF. CDR3 nucleotide sequence: TGTGCCAGCACCCTAGGGCCGACGTCTGGTTCACCCCTCCACTTT.

In its sample, this clonotype was seen a few times. V and J are TRBV5-1 and TRBJ1-1; 7 bases are a match to TRBD1. This CDR3 has 15 amino acids. Germline V lookup: CDR1 SGHRS, CDR2 YFSETQ. Trimming took 0 bases from V and 5 from J; bases not matched to a gene: 7. The CDR3 is CASSLARGQRTEAFF. The CDR3 nucleotides are TGCGCCAGCAGCTTGGCCCGGGGACAGAGAACTGAAGCTTTCTTT. Full variable domain (missing parts from reference TRBV5-1 and TRBJ1-1): KAGVTQTPRYLIKTRGQQVTLSCSPISGHRSVSWYQQTPGQGLQFLFEYFSETQRNKGNFPGRFSGRQFSNSRSEMNVSTLELGDSALYLCASSLARGQRTEAFFGQGTRLTVV.

A note on this clonotype: Because it lacks the conserved phenylalanine or tryptophan at the end, this CDR3 is likely a read error. The chain combines TRBV7-2 with TRBJ1-1; unclear D gene. The CDR3 is made up of 12 amino acids. The ends were cut back, 1 base at V and 11 bases at J, with 11 bases in the middle. CDR1 is SGHTA, CDR2 FQGNSA, per germline. CDR3 nucleotide sequence: TGTGCCAGCAGCTTAGGGTACCTTAACGCTTTCCTT. Protein product: CASSLGYLNAFL.

This clonotype was detected ten times or more. As DNA, the CDR3 is TGTGCCAGCAGCCTCCAGGGGATCGGCTACACCTTC. It yields the protein CASSLQGIGYTF. The chain links TRBV28 to TRBJ1-2; D perhaps matches TRBD1 (6 bases). This CDR3 is 12 amino acids long. Germline V gene lookup returns CDR1 MDHEN and CDR2 SYDVKM. Between the trimmed V and J ends, which lost 6 bases and 8 bases, there was a span of 13 bases.

This chain joins TRBV18 and TRBJ2-3, with 8 bases aligning to TRBD1. V shed 2 bases and J 6 bases; nucleotides not matched to a gene: 4. Germline CDR1 KGHSH, CDR2 LQKENI. CDR3 length: 14 amino acids. The CDR3, as DNA: TGTGCCAGCTCACCAGAATGGGACAGGGATACGCAGTATTTT. It codes for CASSPEWDRDTQYF.

The gene calls are TRBV7-2 and TRBJ2-5; 8 bases map to TRBD2. Unmatched junction bases numbered 24, after V lost 5 bases and J lost 4 bases. Germline V gene lookup returns CDR1 SGHTA and CDR2 FQGNSA. CDR3 length: 20 residues. This CDR3 reads CASSPILLAGGVAGGETQYF. The CDR3 DNA reads as TGTGCCAGCAGCCCTATTCTGCTAGCGGGCGGGGTTGCGGGAGGAGAGACCCAGTACTTC.

In its sample, this clonotype was seen a few times. The chain carries TRBV13 and TRBJ1-2, with TRBD1 as a possible D gene (6 bases). This CDR3 contains 16 residues. V was pared by 5 bases and J by 0 bases, with 16 bases between. From germline, CDR1 is PRHDT and CDR2 FYEKMQ (reference sequence). CDR3 DNA: TGTGCCAGCAGCCCTATGACAGGCCGAACTAACTATGGCTACACCTTC. Its protein product is CASSPMTGRTNYGYTF.

V and J are TRBV11-2 and TRBJ2-1; perhaps TRBD2 as D (6 bases). CDR1 and CDR2 from the germline V gene are SGHAT and FQNNGV. V lost 10 bases to trimming and J lost 7 bases, with 14 bases between them. This CDR3 contains 12 residues. The CDR3 sequence is CATTQEGNEQFF. The CDR3 DNA is TGTGCCACCACACAGGAGGGGAATGAGCAGTTCTTC. Based on the CDR3 plus reference TRBV11-2 and TRBJ2-1, the full variable domain is EAGVAQSPRYKIIEKRQSVAFWCNPISGHATLYWYQQILGQGPKLLIQFQNNGVVDDSQLPKDRFSAERLKGVDSTLKIQPAKLEDSAVYLCATTQEGNEQFFGPGTRLTVL.

This clonotype was seen ten or more times. The chain couples TRBV21-1 to TRBJ2-5; the table's D gene call, TRBD2, was not cross checked with the DNA. TRBV21-1 is deemed a pseudogene. CDR3 size: 15 residues. For the CDR3, the DNA is TGTGCCAGCAGCACCCGGACTAGCGGGCTCCCGGGGCAGTACTTC. Translating it yields CASSTRTSGLPGQYF.

As to this clonotype: This may arise from a read error, as a much more abundant clone is one base away. The chain links TRBV7-9 to TRBJ1-3; D is undetermined. Germline values: CDR1 SEHNR, CDR2 FQNEAQ (reference sequence). The CDR3 is 12 residues long. The CDR3: CVRRDSGNTIYF. In DNA form, the CDR3 reads TGTGTCCGCCGAGACTCTGGAAACACCATATATTTT.

The CDR3 protein is CASSPYPSDRDWNTEAFF. CDR3 DNA sequence: TGTGCCAGCTCACCTTACCCCTCCGACAGGGACTGGAACACTGAAGCTTTCTTT. The chain combines TRBV18 with TRBJ1-1, with 7 bases fitting TRBD1. This CDR3 comprises 18 residues. Per the germline V gene, CDR1 is KGHSH and CDR2 is LQKENI. Trimming at V came to 3 bases and at J to 1 base, leaving 14 bases not matched to a gene.